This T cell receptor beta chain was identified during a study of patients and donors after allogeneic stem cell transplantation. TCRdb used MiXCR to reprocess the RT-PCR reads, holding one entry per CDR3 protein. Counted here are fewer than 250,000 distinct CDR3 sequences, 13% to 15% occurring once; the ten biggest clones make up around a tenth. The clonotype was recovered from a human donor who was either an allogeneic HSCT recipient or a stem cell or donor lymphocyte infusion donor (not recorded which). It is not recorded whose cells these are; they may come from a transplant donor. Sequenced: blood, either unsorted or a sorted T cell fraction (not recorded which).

This CDR3 is CAIPSRNTEAFF. As DNA, the CDR3 is TGCGCCATTCCCAGTCGGAACACTGAAGCTTTCTTT. The V call is TRBV5-1, the J call TRBJ1-1; D gene uncertain. Trimming left V 9 bases short and J 1 base short, with 10 bases between. The CDR3 sequence is 12 residues long. Germline lookup yields CDR1 SGHRS and CDR2 YFSETQ.